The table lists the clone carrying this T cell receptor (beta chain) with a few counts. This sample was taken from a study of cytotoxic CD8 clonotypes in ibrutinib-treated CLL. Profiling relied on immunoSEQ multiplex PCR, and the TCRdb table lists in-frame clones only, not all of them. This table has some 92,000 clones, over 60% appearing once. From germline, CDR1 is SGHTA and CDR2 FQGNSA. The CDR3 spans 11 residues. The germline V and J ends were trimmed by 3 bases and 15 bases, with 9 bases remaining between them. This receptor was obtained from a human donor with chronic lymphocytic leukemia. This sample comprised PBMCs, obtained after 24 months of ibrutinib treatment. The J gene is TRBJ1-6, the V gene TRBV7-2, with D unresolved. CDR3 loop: CASSFSKNLHF. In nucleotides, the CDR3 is TGTGCCAGCAGCTTTTCGAAGAACCTCCACTTT.